This TCR beta chain stems from a study of shared T cell receptors in the human thymus (dated by TCRdb to the early 2020s). As for the study more broadly: The study investigated the way shared, self-reactive T-cell receptor alpha chains are produced in the human thymus.

Taken from the germline V gene, the CDR1 and CDR2 loops are SGHRS and YFSETQ. Measured from the cysteine to the phenylalanine, the CDR3 is 17 residues long. Only the CDR3 portion is preserved as DNA: 51 bases, with reading frame beginning at the first base. A remark on this clone: The target of this receptor is not known. It has no much larger one-base neighbor in the sample; base qualities were not kept.

The library was obtained by the immunoSEQ multiplex PCR assay. Held by TCRdb, this immuneACCESS table contains in-frame sequences only and omits some clones. Under half of the omission traces to an unresolved V gene where checked; the cause of the rest is unknown. The sample table records 600,000 or so clones; around 87% of these occur just once. The ten largest clones represent over 0.008% of the sample. The same sample was also studied in work on human thymus T cells. The second study, in turn, reports: Immunologically healthy infants undergoing open corrective cardiac surgery for congenital heart defects in Finland were used as donors. Thymus tissue was collected as surgical resects that were removed during corrective cardiac surgery. Biased V and J gene segment usage appeared to be present in both thymic and peripheral blood repertoires. The related research found that thymic TCR repertoires overlapped highly between unrelated individuals. The study described the TCR alpha and beta repertoires in eight or nine infant thymus samples and four matching peripheral blood samples. The cohort included over five male and two female infants, with donor ages spanning 7 to 244 days. Thymocytes were mechanically released from the tissue and were stored as pellets of roughly 9-31 million cells at -70 degrees C. A QIAsymphony instrument was used to extract genomic DNA from frozen cell pellets. Using the immunoSEQ multiplex PCR assay, the TCRB and TCRAD loci were amplified from a standardized quantity of quality-controlled genomic DNA. The amplicons covered the V(D)J region and were long enough to include the CDR3 and to identify the V and J genes. Through the commercial immunoSEQ service, the amplicons were sequenced on an Illumina platform. Primer bias and sequencing errors were corrected as previously described, and TCRAD and TCRB were defined on the basis of the IMGT database. Analysis of the repertoires was done with immunoSEQ Analyzer 3.0 and VDJTools and included basic statistics, V/J segment usage, diversity estimates, rarefaction and pairwise overlap. To estimate diversity, the Chao1, ChaoE, Efron-Thisted, Shannon and inverse Simpson indices were applied, and diversity was also estimated on datasets down-sampled to the smallest sample. Repertoire overlap was determined by strict matching of CDR3 nucleotide sequence, V gene and J gene, and Jaccard-based multidimensional scaling clustering was applied. On average, roughly 740,000 unique TCRB clonotypes were obtained from thymus samples, compared with about 86,000 from blood samples.

The sample consisted of thymocytes. The rearranged segments are TRBV5-1 and TRBJ2-5; 7 of the junction bases match TRBD1. TRBJ2-7 explains the end of the DNA better; the J call may be wrong. This sequence originates from a boy younger than two with a congenital heart defect. Donor details come from another sample of the same person, matched by shared clones. The sequence in DNA is TGCGCCAGCAGCCTGGACAGACAGGGAAGCCACTCCTACGAGCAGTACTTC. Its translation reads: CASSLDRQGSHSYEQYF.